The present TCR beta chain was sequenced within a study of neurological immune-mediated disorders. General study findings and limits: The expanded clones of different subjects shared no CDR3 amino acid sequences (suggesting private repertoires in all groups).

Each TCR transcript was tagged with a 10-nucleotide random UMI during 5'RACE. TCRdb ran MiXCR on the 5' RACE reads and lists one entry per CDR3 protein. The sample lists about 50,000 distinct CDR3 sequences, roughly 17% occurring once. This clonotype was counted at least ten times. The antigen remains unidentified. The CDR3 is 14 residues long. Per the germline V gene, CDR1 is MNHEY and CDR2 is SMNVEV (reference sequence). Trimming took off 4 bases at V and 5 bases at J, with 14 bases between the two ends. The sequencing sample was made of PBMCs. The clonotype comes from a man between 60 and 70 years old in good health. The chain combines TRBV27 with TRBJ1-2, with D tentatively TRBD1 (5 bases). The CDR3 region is CASSSRDQRYGYTF. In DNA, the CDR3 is TGTGCCAGCAGTTCGCGGGACCAGAGATATGGCTACACCTTC.